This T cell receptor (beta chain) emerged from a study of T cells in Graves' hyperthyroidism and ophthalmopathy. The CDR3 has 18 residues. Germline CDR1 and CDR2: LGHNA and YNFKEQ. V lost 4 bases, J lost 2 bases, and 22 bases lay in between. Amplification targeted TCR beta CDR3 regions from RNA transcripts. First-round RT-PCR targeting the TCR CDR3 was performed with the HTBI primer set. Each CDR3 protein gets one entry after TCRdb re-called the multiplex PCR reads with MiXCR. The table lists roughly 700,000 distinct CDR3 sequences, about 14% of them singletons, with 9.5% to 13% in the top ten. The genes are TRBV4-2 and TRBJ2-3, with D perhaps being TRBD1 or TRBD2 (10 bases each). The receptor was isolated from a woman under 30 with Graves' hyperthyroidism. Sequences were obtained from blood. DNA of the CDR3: TGTGCCAGCAGCCGCGACAGGGGGCTAGCGGGAGTCACAGATACGCAGTATTTT. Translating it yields CASSRDRGLAGVTDTQYF.